This T cell receptor (beta chain) was profiled in a study of blood T cell repertoires in COVID-19. Study in general: Both acute and convalescent COVID-19 samples were obtained from the United States, Italy and Spain. PBMCs, B-cell-depleted T cells, or T cells were the source of the cDNA or gDNA that made up the material.

CDR1 and CDR2 from the germline V gene are SGHAT and FQDESV (reference sequence). The V gene lost 4 bases and the J gene lost 2 bases, with 12 bases spanning the gap. CDR3 length equals 14 residues. Recruits, aged roughly 18 to 95 years, lived in 25 or so US areas. As handled by the study authors: Reference gene primer amplification in the assay estimated nucleated cell counts. TCRdb's table, derived via immunoSEQ multiplex PCR, lists solely in-frame clones and lacks some. V and J calls and clone size are copied from that table; D and trimming were computed from the DNA. The table records hundreds of thousands of clones, 87% of them present only once.

The sample was PBMCs or T cells enriched from blood (not recorded which). This sequence joins TRBV11-1 and TRBJ2-7; D perhaps matches TRBD2 (5 bases). The TCR comes from a woman between 25 and 40 years old with acute COVID-19. In nucleotides, the CDR3 is TGTGCCAGCAGCTCGACCTGGACTCCCTACGAGCAGTACTTC. Translation: CASSSTWTPYEQYF.